The 29 T cell receptor beta chains given below trace back to one sample, sequenced in a study of cytomegalovirus exposure and HLA in healthy donors. PCR was performed using 60 Vbeta and 13 Jbeta primers. Profiled with immunoSEQ multiplex PCR; TCRdb holds only in-frame clones, not every one. Of tens of thousands of clones listed, about 78% are singletons. What was sequenced was PBMCs. These receptors all stem from a middle-aged woman in good health and CMV-seropositive.

The chain joins TRBV6-1 to TRBJ2-2; 7 bases are a match to TRBD1. The CDR3 totals 15 residues. J gave up 3 bases and V 6 bases, and 7 bases lay outside the gene matches. The germline V gene encodes CDR1 MNHNS and CDR2 SASEGT. This CDR3 is CASRRQGLDTGELFF. CDR3 nucleotide sequence: TGTGCCAGCAGACGACAGGGATTGGACACCGGGGAGCTGTTTTTT.

The gene calls are TRBV2 and TRBJ2-4, with 8 positions matching TRBD1. Germline assignment: CDR1 SNHLY and CDR2 FYNNEI. With V trimmed by 6 bases and J by 8 bases, 9 bases remained unmatched. This CDR3 is built from 14 residues. The CDR3: CASRPGQAMDIQYF. The CDR3 DNA sequence: TGTGCCAGCAGACCGGGACAGGCCATGGACATTCAGTACTTC.

The chain has TRBV10-2 and TRBJ1-1; D is uncertain. CDR1 is WSHSY and CDR2 is SAAADI in the germline V gene. Trimming stripped 8 bases from V and 0 bases from J, with 10 bases between. CDR3 size: 13 residues. CDR3 sequence reads: CASFQALNTEAFF. The DNA for the CDR3 is TGCGCCAGCTTTCAGGCCTTGAACACTGAAGCTTTCTTT.

The genes are TRBV28 and TRBJ2-7, with TRBD2 matching 7 bases. V gave up 2 bases and J gave up 7 bases; unmatched junction bases: 5. There are 13 residues in the CDR3. Germline CDR1 reads MDHEN; CDR2 reads SYDVKM. The CDR3 DNA is TGTGCCAGCAGTTTAGGAGCGGGGTGGGAGCAGTACTTC. Its translation: CASSLGAGWEQYF.

The chain links TRBV11-2 to TRBJ1-6, with unresolved D. Looked up from germline, CDR1 is SGHAT and CDR2 is FQNNGV. V gave up 2 bases and J gave up 6 bases, with 14 bases separating them. There are 16 residues in the CDR3. The CDR3 loop is CASSLNFGRLNSPLHF. CDR3 coding DNA: TGTGCCAGCAGCTTAAACTTCGGTCGCCTTAATTCACCCCTCCACTTT.

The chain employs TRBV4-2 and TRBJ1-2, with D possibly being TRBD1 (6 bases). With 0 bases removed from V and 7 bases from J, the gap between germline ends came to 15 bases. CDR3 length: 15 residues. CDR1 is LGHNA, CDR2 YNFKEQ, per germline. This CDR3 is CASSQDRITRGGYTF. The CDR3 DNA sequence: TGTGCCAGCAGCCAAGATAGGATAACCAGGGGTGGCTACACCTTC.

The CDR3 bases are TGTGCCAGCAGCGTAGAAGGGAGCTCCTATAATTCACCCCTCCACTTT. Amino acids: CASSVEGSSYNSPLHF. V is TRBV9 and J is TRBJ1-6; D not certain. V lost 0 bases to trimming and J lost 0 bases, with 7 bases between them. In germline, CDR1 is SGDLS, CDR2 YYNGEE. The CDR3 has 16 residues.

CDR3 amino acids: CASSVQGATNEKLFF. DNA for the CDR3: TGTGCCAGTAGTGTACAGGGGGCAACTAATGAAAAACTGTTTTTT. The V call is TRBV19, the J call TRBJ1-4; 8 nucleotides align to TRBD1. The CDR3 length is 15 residues. Germline V gene sequence: CDR1 LNHDA, CDR2 SQIVND (reference sequence). The J segment lost 0 bases and the V segment lost 5 bases, leaving 2 bases of the junction unmatched. The entire variable domain, with the rest obtained from reference TRBV19 and TRBJ1-4, is as follows: DGGITQSPKYLFRKEGQNVTLSCEQNLNHDAMYWYRQDPGQGLRLIYYSQIVNDFQKGDIAEGYSVSREKKESFPLTVTSAQKNPTAFYLCASSVQGATNEKLFFGSGTQLSVL.

Only a few counts were recorded for this clone. The CDR3: CASSGPGQGIYEQYF. The CDR3 region has the DNA TGTGCCAGCAGCGGACCGGGACAGGGGATCTACGAGCAGTACTTC. The chain uses TRBV6-6 and TRBJ2-7, with 10 positions matching TRBD1. The CDR3 is made up of 15 amino acids. The V gene end was trimmed by 6 bases and the J gene end by 3 bases; junction bases not matched to a gene: 8. Germline V lookup: CDR1 MNHNY, CDR2 SVGAGI (reference sequence).

This clone was detected a few times. The rearrangement links TRBV6-5 to TRBJ1-5; 10 positions agree with TRBD1. The CDR3 length is 15 residues. V was pared by 6 bases and J by 4 bases, with 6 bases of the junction left unmatched. Looked up from germline, CDR1 is MNHEY and CDR2 is SVGAGI. The CDR3 region has the DNA TGTGCCAGCAGGACCCGGACAGGGGGAAATCAGCCCCAGCATTTT. Translating gives CASRTRTGGNQPQHF.

The chain combines TRBV30 with TRBJ2-4, with 9 bases fitting TRBD1. Germline V gene lookup returns CDR1 GTSNPN and CDR2 SVGIG (reference sequence). The CDR3 covers 14 residues. With V trimmed by 3 bases and J by 4 bases, 4 bases remained unmatched. CDR3: CAWSTGTGKNIQYF. The CDR3 region has the DNA TGTGCCTGGAGCACCGGGACAGGGAAAAACATTCAGTACTTC.

This chain joins TRBV5-1 and TRBJ2-2; a possible D gene is TRBD2 (7 bases). The CDR3 runs to 17 residues. In germline, CDR1 is SGHRS, CDR2 YFSETQ. V shed 1 base and J shed 2 bases, with 15 bases lying between them. CDR3 protein: CASSLYGGGGNTGELFF. The CDR3 DNA follows: TGCGCCAGCAGCTTGTATGGTGGCGGGGGCAACACCGGGGAGCTGTTTTTT.

This clone came up a few times. This chain connects TRBV4-2 to TRBJ1-3; TRBD1 is a possible D gene (5 bases). Trimming left V 1 base short and J 4 bases short, with 14 bases between. CDR3 size: 16 residues. Germline assignment: CDR1 LGHNA and CDR2 YNFKEQ. The CDR3 nucleotides are TGTGCCAGCAGCCAAGTTTCGGGGGGGGTAGGAAACACCATATATTTT. Translating gives CASSQVSGGVGNTIYF.

The chain combines TRBV7-3 with TRBJ2-1, with 9 nucleotides matching TRBD2. Germline trimming cut 8 bases from V and 2 bases from J; bases unmatched to any gene: 4. The CDR3 has 14 amino acids. The germline V gene has CDR1 SGHTA and CDR2 FQGTGA. The CDR3 DNA follows: TGTGCCAGCGCCGAGCGGGGGGCCTACAATGAGCAGTTCTTC. It encodes CASAERGAYNEQFF.

This chain uses TRBV10-3 with TRBJ2-1, with 14 bases matching TRBD2. This CDR3 has 19 residues. Germline CDR1 is ENHRY and CDR2 is SYGVKD. Germline trimming cut 8 bases from V and 4 bases from J; bases unmatched to any gene: 16. The CDR3 sequence is CAISRAGDRTSGGYNEQFF. Here the CDR3 DNA reads TGTGCCATCTCCCGAGCCGGCGACCGGACTAGCGGGGGGTACAATGAGCAGTTCTTC.

This clone showed up just a few times. This chain uses TRBV7-9 with TRBJ2-7; D not certain. The length of the CDR3 is 14 residues. Germline V lookup: CDR1 SEHNR, CDR2 FQNEAQ (reference sequence). V lost 1 base, J lost 1 base, and 8 bases lay in between. CDR3 nucleotides: TGTGCCAGCAGCTTAGAATCTGTGTCCTACGAGCAGTACTTC. Residues: CASSLESVSYEQYF.

In nucleotides, the CDR3 is TGTGCCAGCAGCGCGGCGGGAGCGGGGGGCCTCCAAGAGACCCAGTACTTC. Translated, it gives CASSAAGAGGLQETQYF. The chain joins TRBV11-3 to TRBJ2-5; 9 nucleotides match TRBD2. V lost 5 bases and J lost 1; bases outside the gene matches: 11. The CDR3 is 17 amino acids. The germline CDR1 and CDR2 sequences are SGHNT and YENEEA. Full variable domain (remainder filled in from reference TRBV11-3 and TRBJ2-5): EAGVVQSPRYKIIEKKQPVAFWCNPISGHNTLYWYLQNLGQGPELLIRYENEEAVDDSQLPKDRFSAERLKGVDSTLKIQPAELGDSAVYLCASSAAGAGGLQETQYFGPGTRLLVL.

V gene TRBV11-3 combines with J gene TRBJ2-5; D is ambiguous. V lost 3 bases and J 3 bases, leaving 14 bases between the germline ends. CDR1 and CDR2 (germline): SGHNT, YENEEA. This CDR3 region has 15 residues. CDR3 in DNA: TGTGCCAGCAGCTTCGGCAGCTTAGAGGAAGAGACCCAGTACTTC. Its protein product is CASSFGSLEEETQYF. The entire variable domain, with the rest obtained from reference TRBV11-3 and TRBJ2-5, is as follows: EAGVVQSPRYKIIEKKQPVAFWCNPISGHNTLYWYLQNLGQGPELLIRYENEEAVDDSQLPKDRFSAERLKGVDSTLKIQPAELGDSAVYLCASSFGSLEEETQYFGPGTRLLVL.

The chain has TRBV19 and TRBJ1-2, with a possible D match to TRBD1 (5 bases). The CDR3 runs 15 residues. Germline V lookup: CDR1 LNHDA, CDR2 SQIVND (reference sequence). Deletions cut 10 bases from V and 0 bases from J, with 18 bases between. The CDR3 DNA sequence: TGTGCCACAAAGGACATCAGCCTTGCTAACTATGGCTACACCTTC. This gives the protein CATKDISLANYGYTF.

The CDR3 spells CASSSGTGEETQYF. For the CDR3, the DNA is TGCGCCAGCAGTTCCGGGACAGGGGAAGAGACCCAGTACTTC. The chain couples TRBV5-1 to TRBJ2-5; 10 bases are a match to TRBD1. This CDR3 has 14 residues. In germline, CDR1 is SGHRS, CDR2 YFSETQ. Germline trimming cut 5 bases from V and 3 bases from J; bases unmatched to any gene: 4. The variable domain in full, with the rest retrieved from reference TRBV5-1 and TRBJ2-5, is KAGVTQTPRYLIKTRGQQVTLSCSPISGHRSVSWYQQTPGQGLQFLFEYFSETQRNKGNFPGRFSGRQFSNSRSEMNVSTLELGDSALYLCASSSGTGEETQYFGPGTRLLVL.

This rearrangement joins TRBV12-5 to TRBJ2-7, with D perhaps TRBD2 (6 bases). Germline CDR1 LGHNT, CDR2 FRNRAP. V dropped 2 bases and J dropped 5 bases, with 10 bases sitting between them. The CDR3 length is 13 residues. The CDR3 nucleotides read TGTGCTAGTGGTTTGAGGCGGGGAGACGAGCAGTACTTC. This translates into CASGLRRGDEQYF. The full variable domain, rest sourced from reference TRBV12-5 and TRBJ2-7, is DARVTQTPRHKVTEMGQEVTMRCQPILGHNTVFWYRQTMMQGLELLAYFRNRAPLDDSGMPKDRFSAEMPDATLATLKIQPSEPRDSAVYFCASGLRRGDEQYFGPGTRLTVT.

Only a few counts were recorded for this clone. This rearrangement joins TRBV7-2 to TRBJ1-1, with 7 bases fitting TRBD1. Germline CDR1 reads SGHTA; CDR2 reads FQGNSA. The CDR3 has 14 amino acids. V gave up 5 bases and J gave up 3 bases; unmatched junction bases: 6. DNA for the CDR3: TGTGCCAGCAGCCCGGACAGGATTTACACTGAAGCTTTCTTT. This gives the protein CASSPDRIYTEAFF.

The chain carries TRBV5-1 and TRBJ1-1; 8 bases are a match to TRBD1. The CDR3 sequence is 13 residues long. V shed 3 bases, J shed 5 bases, and the junction held 3 bases outside the gene matches. The V gene's germline CDR1 is SGHRS and CDR2 YFSETQ. The CDR3 DNA is TGCGCCAGCAGCTCTGACAGGGGTACTGAAGCTTTCTTT. It yields the protein CASSSDRGTEAFF.

The chain carries TRBV29-1 and TRBJ2-7; possibly TRBD1 for D (6 bases). The CDR3 covers 11 residues. V lost 5 bases and J 3 bases, leaving 8 bases between the germline ends. Germline CDR1 and CDR2: SQVTM and ANQGSEA. CDR3 residues: CSVSRGYEQYF. The DNA of the CDR3 is TGCAGCGTTTCCAGGGGCTACGAGCAGTACTTC.

The CDR3 DNA follows: TGTGCCAGCAGCTACAGGGGATTGGATCAGCCCCAGCATTTT. Amino acids: CASSYRGLDQPQHF. The gene calls are TRBV11-2 and TRBJ1-5; 7 nucleotides match TRBD1. The CDR3 is 14 residues long. Unmatched junction bases numbered 5, after V lost 4 bases and J lost 5 bases. Per the germline V gene, CDR1 is SGHAT and CDR2 is FQNNGV.

The gene calls are TRBV7-8 and TRBJ2-3; 10 positions match TRBD2. CDR1 is SGHVS, CDR2 FQNEAQ, per germline. The CDR3 runs 16 residues. Germline trimming cut 7 bases from V and 2 bases from J; bases unmatched to any gene: 9. The CDR3 sequence: CASTALTSGNTDTQYF. CDR3 sequence (DNA): TGTGCCAGCACTGCCCTTACTAGCGGGAACACAGATACGCAGTATTTT.

The chain joins TRBV6-6 to TRBJ2-7, with TRBD1 identical over 8 bases. This CDR3 is built from 15 residues. V trimming: 7 bases; J trimming: 2 bases; junction bases outside the gene matches: 10. Germline V gene lookup returns CDR1 MNHNY and CDR2 SVGAGI (reference sequence). The CDR3 bases are TGTGCCAGCATGCACACAGGGGGGAACGCCTACGAGCAGTACTTC. This codes for CASMHTGGNAYEQYF.

This rearrangement joins TRBV11-2 to TRBJ2-5; D is unclear. V lost 4 bases to trimming and J lost 3 bases, with 18 bases between them. CDR1 and CDR2 from the germline V gene are SGHAT and FQNNGV. This CDR3 contains 16 residues. CDR3 region: CASSSLGPMSKETQYF. Written as DNA, the CDR3 is TGTGCCAGCAGCTCTCTCGGTCCAATGTCCAAAGAGACCCAGTACTTC.

V and J are TRBV10-3 and TRBJ2-6, with unresolved D. V was pared by 11 bases and J by 0 bases, with 20 bases between. Germline loops: CDR1 ENHRY, CDR2 SYGVKD. This CDR3 is built from 17 residues. The CDR3 sequence is CASTDSGSVSGANVLTF. The CDR3 nucleotides read TGTGCCTCAACCGACTCGGGTTCTGTCTCTGGGGCCAACGTCCTGACTTTC.